A single sample is the source of the 11 T cell receptor beta chains below, sequenced in a study of blood T cell repertoires in COVID-19. Repertoires were generated with immunoSEQ multiplex PCR, while TCRdb's copy carries only in-frame clones and drops some. The sample holds approximately 230,000 clones; roughly 85% are singletons and the top ten take under 4%. Material for sequencing was peripheral blood. Source of these receptors: a man between 18 and 35 years old with active or convalescent COVID-19.

This rearrangement joins TRBV6-5 to TRBJ1-2, with TRBD1 matching over 9 bases. Germline V gene sequence: CDR1 MNHEY, CDR2 SVGAGI. This CDR3 region has 15 residues. V gave up 5 bases and J gave up 8 bases; unmatched junction bases: 12. The DNA of the CDR3 is TGTGCCAGCAGTACCCCGGCCGGGACAGGGCACGGCTACACCTTC. Translation: CASSTPAGTGHGYTF.

V is TRBV7-2 and J is TRBJ2-2, with D possibly being TRBD2 (5 bases). Deletions cut 3 bases from V and 5 bases from J, with 10 bases between. Germline assignment: CDR1 SGHTA and CDR2 FQGNSA. The CDR3 is 14 residues long. This CDR3 is CASSLEASTGELFF. The CDR3 DNA reads as TGTGCCAGCAGCTTGGAGGCCTCGACCGGGGAGCTGTTTTTT.

This clone was recorded a few times. The chain combines TRBV2 with TRBJ1-1; D remains unclear. Germline V gives CDR1 SNHLY, CDR2 FYNNEI. With 7 bases removed from V and 8 bases from J, the gap between germline ends came to 14 bases. This CDR3 has 12 residues. In DNA, the CDR3 is TGTGCCAGCATGGCACCAAGATGGGAAGCTTTCTTT. It translates to CASMAPRWEAFF.

V gene TRBV3-1 (or the pseudogene TRBV3-2) combines with J gene TRBJ2-7; TRBD2 might be the D (5 bases). Trimming removed 1 base from V and 2 bases from J, with 9 bases in between. Germline-derived CDR1 and CDR2 are LGHDT and YNNKEL (reference sequence). The CDR3 has 14 residues. The CDR3 bases are TGTGCCAGCAGCCAAGGGACTGGAACCTACGAGCAGTACTTC. It yields the protein CASSQGTGTYEQYF.

The chain carries TRBV7-3 and TRBJ1-1, with 12 bases lining up with TRBD1. The V and J ends lost 5 bases and 7 bases, in that order; junction bases with no gene match: 8. There are 15 residues in the CDR3. Looked up from germline, CDR1 is SGHTA and CDR2 is FQGTGA. This CDR3 reads CASSLMGQGAGEAFF. The CDR3 coding sequence is TGTGCCAGCAGCCTAATGGGACAGGGGGCGGGTGAAGCTTTCTTT.

This rearrangement joins TRBV7-3 to TRBJ2-7; 7 bases fit TRBD1. CDR1 SGHTA and CDR2 FQGTGA come from the germline V gene. Losses at the gene ends were 5 bases for V and 1 base for J; bases not matched to a gene: 5. This CDR3 is built from 14 residues. The CDR3 DNA follows: TGTGCCAGCAGCCCCATGACAGGGTCCTACGAGCAGTACTTC. It translates to CASSPMTGSYEQYF.

The chain has TRBV6-5 and TRBJ2-1; 10 nucleotides line up with TRBD1. The CDR3 covers 15 residues. The ends lost 4 bases at V and 9 bases at J; junction bases unmatched: 9. Germline CDR1 reads MNHEY; CDR2 reads SVGAGI. Here the CDR3 reads CASSLAGTGDFEQFF. In nucleotides, the CDR3 is TGTGCCAGCAGTTTAGCCGGGACAGGGGATTTTGAGCAGTTCTTC.

The rearrangement joins TRBV15 to TRBJ1-6, with TRBD1 identical over 7 bases. The junction had 10 bases not matched to a gene; V was cut back by 1 base and J by 13 bases. In germline, CDR1 is LNHNV, CDR2 YYDKDF (reference sequence). The CDR3 covers 15 residues. DNA for the CDR3: TGTGCCACCAGCAGAGCCAGGCAGGGGGTAAACCCCCTCCACTTT. Translating gives CATSRARQGVNPLHF.

The chain is built from TRBV19 and TRBJ1-2; unclear D gene. CDR3 length equals 13 residues. Trimming left V 8 bases short and J 5 bases short, with 15 bases between. In germline, CDR1 is LNHDA, CDR2 SQIVND (reference sequence). CDR3 DNA sequence: TGTGCCAGTGGCCCGGGAGGACTTTATGGCTACACCTTC. Amino acids: CASGPGGLYGYTF.

This clone was detected once. Other DNA sequences in this sample translate to the same CDR3. The chain carries TRBV4-3 and TRBJ1-6, with 9 bases matching TRBD1. The V gene end was trimmed by 0 bases and the J gene end by 7 bases; junction bases not matched to a gene: 4. Per germline, CDR1 LGHNA and CDR2 YSLEER. This CDR3 is built from 16 residues. CDR3 sequence (DNA): TGCGCCAGCAGCCAAGACGGGACAGGGAGAAATTCACCCCTCCACTTT. Encoded protein: CASSQDGTGRNSPLHF.

This clone was counted only a few times. The J gene is TRBJ2-1, the V gene TRBV15; 10 bases are a match to TRBD2. CDR3 length equals 15 residues. With V trimmed by 4 bases and J by 7 bases, 7 bases remained unmatched. Germline V gene lookup returns CDR1 LNHNV and CDR2 YYDKDF (reference sequence). The chain's CDR3 is CATSKAGGPVNEQFF. CDR3 bases: TGTGCCACCAGCAAAGCGGGAGGGCCTGTAAATGAGCAGTTCTTC.